One and the same sample provided the 9 T cell receptor beta chains below, sequenced in a study of CD8 T cells in ankylosing spondylitis. Study observations and caveats: Within ankylosing spondylitis blood, a TCR beta motif made up of under 10 highly homologous variants appeared to be characteristic.

Their target antigens are unknown. TCRdb used MiXCR to reprocess the 5' RACE reads, holding one entry per CDR3 protein. This sample has hundreds of thousands of distinct CDR3 sequences, with 12% found just once. The sequenced material came from blood, either unsorted or a sorted T cell fraction (not recorded which). All receptors come from a male donor with ankylosing spondylitis.

This chain joins TRBV6-1 and TRBJ1-6; D gene unclear. The germline V and J ends were trimmed by 4 bases and 7 bases, with 11 bases remaining between them. Looked up from germline, CDR1 is MNHNS and CDR2 is SASEGT. This CDR3 contains 14 residues. The CDR3 DNA reads as TGTGCCAGCAGTGTTGACAAGTTAAATTCACCCCTCCACTTT. Protein product: CASSVDKLNSPLHF.

V gene TRBV4-3 combines with J gene TRBJ1-5, with D maybe TRBD1 (5 bases). The CDR3 covers 17 residues. V dropped 0 bases and J dropped 1 base, with 13 bases sitting between them. Germline-derived CDR1 and CDR2 are LGHNA and YSLEER. In DNA form, the CDR3 reads TGCGCCAGCAGCCAAGATTTAGGCAGGGCGAGCAATCAGCCCCAGCATTTT. This encodes CASSQDLGRASNQPQHF.

The chain links TRBV11-2 to TRBJ2-5; 8 nucleotides agree with TRBD2. CDR3 size: 14 residues. CDR1 and CDR2 from the germline V gene are SGHAT and FQNNGV. After removal of 4 bases from V and 3 bases from J, the junction contained 4 bases not matched to a gene. The DNA of the CDR3 is TGTGCCAGCAGCTCCTTACTAGCGGAAGAGACCCAGTACTTC. Translated, it gives CASSSLLAEETQYF. Full variable domain (outside the CDR3, taken from reference TRBV11-2 and TRBJ2-5): EAGVAQSPRYKIIEKRQSVAFWCNPISGHATLYWYQQILGQGPKLLIQFQNNGVVDDSQLPKDRFSAERLKGVDSTLKIQPAKLEDSAVYLCASSSLLAEETQYFGPGTRLLVL.

In this sample, this clonotype turned up a few times. This sequence joins TRBV5-1 and TRBJ1-3, with a possible D match to TRBD1 (6 bases). Trimming left V 0 bases short and J 0 bases short, with 13 bases between. Looked up from germline, CDR1 is SGHRS and CDR2 is YFSETQ. The CDR3 totals 17 residues. The CDR3 loop reads CASSLGGQLSSGNTIYF. CDR3 sequence (DNA): TGCGCCAGCAGCTTGGGGGGGCAGCTTTCCTCTGGAAACACCATATATTTT.

The sample holds a few counts of this clonotype. The V call is TRBV12-3 or TRBV12-4, the J call TRBJ1-5; perhaps TRBD1 as D (5 bases). With 2 bases removed from V and 2 bases from J, the gap between germline ends came to 13 bases. The CDR3 extends over 16 amino acids. The CDR3: CASSLRFRDRNQPQHF. The CDR3 nucleotides read TGTGCCAGCAGTTTAAGGTTCAGGGATCGCAATCAGCCCCAGCATTTT.

V is TRBV11-2 and J is TRBJ2-7; 11 nucleotides agree with TRBD2. Losses at the gene ends were 6 bases for V and 3 bases for J; bases not matched to a gene: 7. Germline V CDR1 and CDR2: SGHAT, FQNNGV. The CDR3 length is 15 residues. The chain's CDR3 is CASRQSLAGGYEQYF. For the CDR3, the DNA is TGTGCCAGCAGGCAAAGCCTAGCGGGAGGCTACGAGCAGTACTTC.

This clonotype was found many times. This chain links TRBV7-2 with TRBJ1-6; D is unresolved. V dropped 2 bases and J dropped 9 bases, with 11 bases sitting between them. The CDR3 contains 14 residues. The V gene's germline CDR1 is SGHTA and CDR2 FQGNSA. This CDR3 reads CASSLTGRVSPLHF. The CDR3 coding sequence is TGTGCCAGCAGCTTAACCGGACGAGTTTCACCCCTCCACTTT.

J is TRBJ2-5 and V is TRBV7-2; TRBD2 matches at 13 bases. The V and J ends lost 4 bases and 5 bases, in that order; junction bases with no gene match: 7. The germline V gene encodes CDR1 SGHTA and CDR2 FQGNSA. The CDR3 is 16 amino acids. For the CDR3, the DNA is TGTGCCAGCAGCTCAACTAGCGGGGGGGCCCGGGAGACCCAGTACTTC. Its protein is CASSSTSGGARETQYF.

V is TRBV28 and J is TRBJ2-3; 13 bases are shared with TRBD2. The V gene's germline CDR1 is MDHEN and CDR2 SYDVKM. V lost 4 bases to trimming and J lost 4 bases; unmatched junction nucleotides: 17. The CDR3 is 20 residues long. CDR3 residues: CASSSGGLAGFLLGPDTQYF. CDR3 sequence (DNA): TGTGCCAGCAGTTCTGGGGGACTAGCGGGATTCCTCCTGGGACCAGATACGCAGTATTTT.